A selection of T cell receptor beta chains follows, all from one sample in a study of monozygotic twins with inflammatory bowel disease. TCRdb derives one entry per CDR3 protein from the 5' RACE reads, leaving out DNA. This sample's table reports approximately 400,000 distinct CDR3 sequences. Sequenced material: blood. The receptors were sampled from a human donor with ulcerative colitis or Crohn's disease, or a healthy co-twin of an affected twin (not recorded which). Both conserved end residues are part of each CDR3. The order of the fields is CDR3 length, V gene, J gene, clone size, CDR3 protein. Only some rows state a clone size, as once, few, many or a class for expanded clones.

16	TRBV7-9	TRBJ2-3	.	CASSLLSSRKTDTQYF
19	TRBV5-1	TRBJ2-1	.	CASSLEGRVGRERSGEQFF
14	TRBV11-2	TRBJ1-2	.	CASSRTGLNYGYTF
13	TRBV20-1	TRBJ1-1	.	CSAAGGLNTEAFF
16	TRBV12-3/TRBV12-4	TRBJ2-7	.	CASRFGASGSWDEQYF
12	TRBV3-1	TRBJ2-2	.	CASSHGTGELFF
16	TRBV11-2	TRBJ2-1	.	CASSKGVVLVYNEQFF
14	TRBV7-2	TRBJ2-7	.	CASSSGTSGYEQYF
15	TRBV10-2	TRBJ2-7	.	CASSGGNRFSYEQYF
13	TRBV5-1	TRBJ1-1	.	CASSPYGRTEAFF
16	TRBV7-3	TRBJ2-5	.	CASSPELAGGRETQYF
18	TRBV7-7	TRBJ2-1	.	CASSPYSPGLGQDNEQFF
16	TRBV28	TRBJ2-2	.	CASSLLIGKNTGELFF
11	TRBV29-1	TRBJ1-2	.	CSVADGDGYTF
15	TRBV5-1	TRBJ2-1	.	CASRTGLADMGEQFF
14	TRBV20-1	TRBJ1-4	.	CSAPTERGRGKLFF
14	TRBV6-1	TRBJ1-2	.	CASSQTGQGHGYTF
15	TRBV3-1	TRBJ2-7	.	CASSLKRGDPYEQYF
14	TRBV7-2	TRBJ2-5	.	CASSSTSWAETQYF
13	TRBV28	TRBJ1-4	.	CASSVGTGERLFF
12	TRBV5-4	TRBJ2-3	.	CASSSLEDTQYF
13	TRBV19	TRBJ1-5	.	CASSMPRDQPQHF
13	TRBV6-5	TRBJ1-5	.	CASSMTGGQPQHF
13	TRBV11-2	TRBJ1-5	.	CASSQTRGQPQHF
14	TRBV7-9	TRBJ2-7	.	CASSLDARSYEQYF
15	TRBV4-3	TRBJ1-2	.	CASSQEAQRMGGYTF
17	TRBV20-1	TRBJ1-1	.	CGARDAARAGAYTEAFF
14	TRBV20-1	TRBJ2-2	.	CSARVASGTGELFF
14	TRBV5-1	TRBJ2-7	.	CASSPVGQNYEQYF
15	TRBV4-3	TRBJ2-7	.	CASRQGSGGSYEQYF
13	TRBV14	TRBJ2-3	.	CASSAKYVDTQYF
15	TRBV5-1	TRBJ1-1	.	CASSLLGQKNTEAFF
12	TRBV11-1	TRBJ1-2	.	CASGREATGRTF
15	TRBV6-1	TRBJ1-2	.	CASTEGQGGHYGYTF
16	TRBV5-1	TRBJ2-7	.	CASSPNDLARAYEQYF
15	TRBV6-1	TRBJ1-6	.	CASDPEGHYNSPLHF
13	TRBV5-5	TRBJ1-2	.	CASSPSPGYGNTF
14	TRBV7-9	TRBJ2-7	.	CASSPPGRVEEQYF
12	TRBV7-2	TRBJ1-3	.	CASSLRGNTIYF
16	TRBV9	TRBJ2-5	.	CASTTRVGRVKETQYF
16	TRBV7-2	TRBJ2-3	.	CASSPHFSAGADTQYF
15	TRBV5-1	TRBJ2-5	.	CASSLSPTNQETQYF
15	TRBV7-2	TRBJ2-7	.	CASGESSGRGYEQYF
12	TRBV5-1	TRBJ2-3	.	CASSLQTDTQNF
11	TRBV7-2	TRBJ2-1	.	CASRAGVEQFF
13	TRBV18	TRBJ2-2	.	CASSPPSSGELFF
12	TRBV2	TRBJ1-5	.	CASSAMQWPQHF
14	TRBV20-1	TRBJ1-2	.	CSARGDRVGYGYTF
16	TRBV15	TRBJ2-2	medium-sized	CATSRHGTGVTGELFF
13	TRBV10-3	TRBJ2-7	.	CAISEYRGYEQYF
14	TRBV12-3/TRBV12-4	TRBJ1-5	.	CASSLGQTNQPQHF
15	TRBV18	TRBJ2-3	.	CASSPVSKGGDTQYF
13	TRBV19	TRBJ1-1	.	CTSRSRQNTEAFF
15	TRBV5-1	TRBJ2-1	.	CASSLRGAQDNEQFF
13	TRBV5-8	TRBJ1-6	.	CASSLADHAPLHF